Reported below is one TCR beta chain. The target antigen is unknown. The same CDR3 also results from other DNA sequences found in this sample. Whereas donors were nominally healthy upon sampling, unrecorded immune exposures were probable. The V end lost 3 bases, the J end lost 1 base, and 6 bases lay between the germline ends. From germline, CDR1 is KGHSH and CDR2 LQKENI. The CDR3 sequence is 13 residues long. The sample belongs to a study of cytomegalovirus exposure and HLA in healthy donors. In the PCR, 60 Vbeta and 13 Jbeta primers were used. The assay was immunoSEQ multiplex PCR, and TCRdb's table has in-frame clones only and misses some. The sample carries a few hundred thousand clones, under 90% recorded once. Study results and caveats: Later analysis placed DRB1 highest and HLA-C lowest in TCR association rates, which differed by HLA locus. Most observed TCR sequences were rare, whereas some public TCRs were detected in many donors.

This TCR came from a girl aged 2 to 10 in good health and CMV-seronegative. The chain is built from TRBV18 and TRBJ2-5, with D possibly matching TRBD2 (5 bases). The sequenced material came from PBMCs. DNA of the CDR3: TGTGCCAGCTCACCCGGGGTCCAAGAGACCCAGTACTTC. It translates to CASSPGVQETQYF.